A selection of T cell receptor beta chains follows, all from one sample in a study of blood T cell repertoires in COVID-19. The protocol was immunoSEQ multiplex PCR, while the TCRdb copy is restricted to in-frame clones and leaves out a portion. The sample holds 40,000 or so clones, about nine tenths seen once. Sequencing was carried out using peripheral blood. The receptor set was obtained from a man aged 60-69 years with active COVID-19. Each CDR3 is given with its conserved first and last residue.

V	CDR3
TRBV14	CASSQTSGGYGYTF
TRBV7-3	CASSLDLGLSYEQYF
TRBV9	CASSDLGVAGTQYF
TRBV7-9	CASSPRAGGDEQYF
TRBV4-1	CASSHVGRGRPYEQYF
TRBV7-2	CASNQAASGRNEQFF
TRBV7-3	CASSPGTGWDNEQFF
TRBV3-1/TRBV3-2	CASSLHYEQYF
TRBV6-6	CASSPRQGALSNYGYTF
TRBV5-4	CASSLGGAYNEQFF
TRBV29-1	CSVEAPPGRGYGYTF
TRBV25-1	CASSENQGQGFDQPQHF
TRBV5-6	CASSLAGLAGGETQYF
TRBV28	CASSLPGQQNGGYTF
TRBV7-9	CASSLPLDTISGANVLTF
TRBV10-3	CATHGRGASTDTQYF
TRBV5-4	CASSLDMKETQYF
TRBV4-1	CASSQDPGGTYEQYF
TRBV30	CAWTLRDRALGGYTF
TRBV6-5	CASSYSDRATGNTIYF
TRBV13	CASSLSGYEQYF
TRBV7-3	CASSSGMTESHNEQFF
TRBV10-3	CAICESGGSSYEQYF
TRBV27	CASPGTSGVKGKNIQYF
TRBV6-1	CASSEGGSGVPYGYTF
TRBV6-1	CASSDDRVDSYEQYF
TRBV29-1	CSVEIGTVGSYEQYF
TRBV7-2	CATHPAGASGELFF
TRBV7-8	CASSTSRGAGETQYF
TRBV29-1	CSAVKSTGAYEQYF
TRBV4-1	CASSRSPGTSGNKGYNEQFF
TRBV20-1	CSASVSLLEQYF
TRBV6-2/TRBV6-3	CASSYSTRAGELFF
TRBV15	CATSRDAQRTSTDTQYF
TRBV6-2/TRBV6-3	CASSYSVLAVNQTQYF